The 27 T cell receptor beta chains below come from one sample, sequenced in a study of CD4 T cells in relation to SARS-CoV-2 and coronaviruses. Unexposed donor CD4+ T cells date from about 2011-2018, before the COVID-19 pandemic. Only in-frame clones appear in the TCRdb table, and some are missing; sequencing was by immunoSEQ multiplex PCR. The sample has about 70,000 clones; about nine tenths are singletons. Sample: memory CD4+ T cells from PBMCs. These receptors all stem from a human donor in good health.

This clone was observed a single time. V is TRBV18 and J is TRBJ1-3; 7 bases line up with TRBD1. J lost 6 bases, V lost 3 bases, and 8 bases had no gene match. Germline CDR1 reads KGHSH; CDR2 reads LQKENI. The CDR3 runs 15 residues. CDR3 DNA sequence: TGTGCCAGCTCACCCGCTCGGGACAGCTCAAACACCATATATTTT. Amino acid sequence: CASSPARDSSNTIYF.

V is TRBV7-3 and J is TRBJ2-1, with D perhaps being TRBD1 or TRBD2 (5 bases each). This CDR3 has 13 residues. Trimming stripped 4 bases from V and 7 bases from J, with 11 bases between. CDR1 SGHTA and CDR2 FQGTGA come from the germline V gene. The CDR3 DNA is TGTGCCAGCAGCTCGGGGCCGGGGAATGAGCAGTTCTTC. Translated, it gives CASSSGPGNEQFF.

This chain uses TRBV29-1 with TRBJ1-5; D is ambiguous. V lost 4 bases and J lost 4, with 8 bases in between. The CDR3 loop spans 12 amino acids. Germline CDR1 SQVTM, CDR2 ANQGSEA. The CDR3 DNA sequence: TGCAGCGTTGGGGCAGAGAATCAGCCCCAGCATTTT. This gives the protein CSVGAENQPQHF.

The V call is TRBV2, the J call TRBJ2-2; D perhaps matches TRBD1 (5 bases). Germline V gene sequence: CDR1 SNHLY, CDR2 FYNNEI. V was shortened by 3 bases and J by 4 bases, with 12 bases between the two germline ends. The CDR3 consists of 15 residues. The CDR3: CASSETAPFTGELFF. The CDR3 nucleotides are TGTGCCAGCAGTGAGACAGCACCGTTCACCGGGGAGCTGTTTTTT.

The chain combines TRBV7-2 with TRBJ2-2; unclear D gene. CDR3 length: 13 residues. Germline CDR1 reads SGHTA; CDR2 reads FQGNSA. The V gene lost 5 bases and the J gene lost 6 bases, with 10 bases spanning the gap. CDR3 sequence reads: CASSKAYAGELFF. Here the CDR3 DNA reads TGTGCCAGCAGCAAAGCTTATGCCGGGGAGCTGTTTTTT.

The CDR3 coding sequence is TGTGCCAGCAGCTTAGGCCCTGACCAGCCCCAGCATTTT. Protein: CASSLGPDQPQHF. The chain uses TRBV7-9 and TRBJ1-5, with unresolved D. The CDR3 has 13 residues. Trimming took off 1 base at V and 7 bases at J, with 8 bases between the two ends. Germline assignment: CDR1 SEHNR and CDR2 FQNEAQ (reference sequence).

This chain joins TRBV6-1 and TRBJ2-6; D uncertain. Germline V lookup: CDR1 MNHNS, CDR2 SASEGT. CDR3 size: 16 residues. V lost 3 bases and J 0 bases, leaving 9 bases between the germline ends. DNA for the CDR3: TGTGCCAGCAGTGACGCTGTATACTCTGGGGCCAACGTCCTGACTTTC. This codes for CASSDAVYSGANVLTF.

The V and J genes are TRBV5-1 and TRBJ1-6; D gene ambiguous. The CDR3 covers 14 residues. Germline V lookup: CDR1 SGHRS, CDR2 YFSETQ. Trimming shortened V by 1 base and J by 4 bases, and 6 bases separated the two germline ends. CDR3 nucleotides: TGCGCCAGCAGCTTGACTCCGTATAATTCACCCCTCCACTTT. As protein: CASSLTPYNSPLHF.

This sequence joins TRBV19 and TRBJ1-5, with D perhaps TRBD1 (6 bases). Looked up from germline, CDR1 is LNHDA and CDR2 is SQIVND (reference sequence). With 3 bases removed from V and 1 base from J, the gap between germline ends came to 13 bases. CDR3 length: 16 residues. The CDR3 here is CASSIIGGRSNQPQHF. DNA for the CDR3: TGTGCCAGTAGTATTATAGGGGGAAGAAGCAATCAGCCCCAGCATTTT.

The gene calls are TRBV25-1 and TRBJ1-2; TRBD1 is a possible D gene (5 bases). CDR3 length: 13 residues. Trimming took 5 bases from V and 7 from J, leaving 14 bases between them. Per germline, CDR1 MGHDK and CDR2 SYGVNS. Here the CDR3 DNA reads TGTGCCAGCAGTAGGCTTCCCCAGGGTGGCTACACCTTC. Its protein is CASSRLPQGGYTF.

The rearrangement joins TRBV5-1 to TRBJ2-2; 9 bases agree with TRBD1. Germline CDR1 is SGHRS and CDR2 is YFSETQ. V lost 4 bases, J lost 5 bases, and 6 bases stayed unmatched. The CDR3 contains 15 residues. The CDR3, as DNA: TGCGCCAGCAGCCCGGACAGGGGCGCTACCGGGGAGCTGTTTTTT. This encodes CASSPDRGATGELFF.

The gene calls are TRBV7-2 and TRBJ1-5; D gene unclear. Per germline, CDR1 SGHTA and CDR2 FQGNSA. Trimming shortened V by 5 bases and J by 3 bases, and 14 bases separated the two germline ends. This CDR3 spans 15 amino acids. CDR3 sequence: CASSTRWQINQPQHF. For the CDR3, the DNA is TGTGCCAGCAGCACGAGGTGGCAGATCAATCAGCCCCAGCATTTT. The entire variable domain, with the rest obtained from reference TRBV7-2 and TRBJ1-5, is as follows: GAGVSQSPSNKVTEKGKDVELRCDPISGHTALYWYRQSLGQGLEFLIYFQGNSAPDKSGLPSDRFSAERTGGSVSTLTIQRTQQEDSAVYLCASSTRWQINQPQHFGDGTRLSIL.

The chain recombines TRBV11-2 with TRBJ1-3; 7 bases map to TRBD1. Germline loops: CDR1 SGHAT, CDR2 FQNNGV. The CDR3 spans 15 residues. After removal of 7 bases from V and 2 bases from J, the junction contained 8 bases not matched to a gene. The CDR3 DNA follows: TGTGCCAGCACCCGAAACAGGGGCACTGGAAACACCATATATTTT. Encoded protein: CASTRNRGTGNTIYF.

V usage is TRBV3-1 (or the pseudogene TRBV3-2) and J usage is TRBJ1-3; no firm D call. Germline CDR1 and CDR2: LGHDT and YNNKEL (reference sequence). V was clipped by 0 bases and J by 2 bases, with 8 bases between them. The CDR3 has 15 residues. The DNA for the CDR3 is TGTGCCAGCAGCCAAGATAACTCTGCTGGAAACACCATATATTTT. Amino acid sequence: CASSQDNSAGNTIYF.

The count of this clone is one. The rearrangement uses TRBV7-3 and TRBJ2-1; D unresolved. V lost 0 bases, J lost 10 bases, and 10 bases lay in between. Germline CDR1 and CDR2: SGHTA and FQGTGA. The CDR3 spans 13 residues. The CDR3 coding sequence is TGTGCCAGCAGCTTAACCCCCCTGGCCGAGCAGTTCTTC. Protein: CASSLTPLAEQFF.

The V gene is TRBV18, the J gene TRBJ1-5; D remains ambiguous. Trimming pared 1 base from V and 0 bases from J, leaving 7 bases between. The CDR3 is 15 amino acids. Germline CDR1 reads KGHSH; CDR2 reads LQKENI. The CDR3 sequence is CASSPRGDSNQPQHF. The CDR3 bases are TGTGCCAGCTCACCACGGGGAGATAGCAATCAGCCCCAGCATTTT.

The V gene is TRBV7-3, the J gene TRBJ2-1, with 8 bases aligning to TRBD2. V lost 7 bases and J lost 10; bases outside the gene matches: 33. The CDR3 is made up of 21 amino acids. Per germline, CDR1 SGHTA and CDR2 FQGTGA. CDR3 in DNA: TGTGCCAGCAACCTCACGGGGGCGGGAGGCCACCAAAAACGCGGAATGACGGAGCAGTTCTTC. Translation: CASNLTGAGGHQKRGMTEQFF.

The chain recombines TRBV19 with TRBJ1-1; D remains ambiguous. V dropped 9 bases and J dropped 1 base, with 12 bases sitting between them. The CDR3 runs 13 residues. Looked up from germline, CDR1 is LNHDA and CDR2 is SQIVND (reference sequence). The CDR3 coding sequence is TGTGCCAGCACTAGCGAACAGAACACTGAAGCTTTCTTT. It is translated as CASTSEQNTEAFF.

About this clone itself: The same CDR3 can be traced to other DNA sequences in this sample. This sequence joins TRBV29-1 and TRBJ2-3; 12 positions match TRBD1. This CDR3 comprises 19 residues. CDR1 and CDR2 from the germline V gene are SQVTM and ANQGSEA. The V gene end was trimmed by 1 base and the J gene end by 4 bases; junction bases not matched to a gene: 15. In DNA form, the CDR3 reads TGCAGCGTTGAAGGCCAGGGAACGGGACAGGGGGCGAGTCCAGATACGCAGTATTTT. The encoded protein is CSVEGQGTGQGASPDTQYF.

V and J are TRBV18 and TRBJ1-2; D might be TRBD1 (6 bases). CDR1 KGHSH and CDR2 LQKENI come from the germline V gene. The CDR3 extends over 14 amino acids. V was cut by 2 bases and J by 5 bases, with 12 bases left in between. The CDR3 here is CASSPSGGGYGYTF. The DNA for the CDR3 is TGTGCCAGCTCACCATCCGGGGGCGGGTATGGCTACACCTTC.

V gene TRBV6-2 or TRBV6-3 combines with J gene TRBJ2-3; the D is unclear. Germline V gene sequence: CDR1 MNHEY, CDR2 SVGEGT. The V end was cut by 5 bases, the J end by 4 bases, with 16 bases between. This CDR3 region has 15 residues. CDR3 bases: TGTGCCAGCAGTACCCGACTCCTGCCCCCAGATACGCAGTATTTT. It is translated as CASSTRLLPPDTQYF.

This clone was counted between two and nine times. This chain joins TRBV5-1 and TRBJ2-1, with 11 bases that match TRBD2. Trimming took 2 bases from V and 4 from J; bases not matched to a gene: 8. Germline loops: CDR1 SGHRS, CDR2 YFSETQ. The CDR3 totals 17 residues. The CDR3 reads CASSFSSGRRGYNEQFF. Written as DNA, the CDR3 is TGCGCCAGCAGCTTTTCTAGCGGGAGGCGTGGTTACAATGAGCAGTTCTTC. Full variable domain (remainder filled in from reference TRBV5-1 and TRBJ2-1): KAGVTQTPRYLIKTRGQQVTLSCSPISGHRSVSWYQQTPGQGLQFLFEYFSETQRNKGNFPGRFSGRQFSNSRSEMNVSTLELGDSALYLCASSFSSGRRGYNEQFFGPGTRLTVL.

The chain carries TRBV7-2 and TRBJ1-1, with D perhaps matching TRBD1 (6 bases). The CDR3 loop spans 12 amino acids. CDR1 and CDR2 from the germline V gene are SGHTA and FQGNSA. Trimming stripped 6 bases from V and 13 bases from J, with 18 bases between. The CDR3 loop reads CASSFNGQRGFF. The CDR3 nucleotides read TGTGCCAGCAGTTTTAATGGACAGAGAGGTTTCTTT.

V gene TRBV3-1 (or the pseudogene TRBV3-2) combines with J gene TRBJ2-7; TRBD1 matches 8 bases. The CDR3 has 13 residues. V lost 6 bases to trimming and J lost 6 bases; unmatched junction nucleotides: 7. Per germline, CDR1 LGHDT and CDR2 YNNKEL (reference sequence). CDR3 region: CASRGQGCCEQYF. The CDR3 DNA follows: TGTGCCAGCAGAGGACAGGGCTGTTGCGAGCAGTACTTC.

The genes are TRBV29-1 and TRBJ2-2, with 14 bases identical to TRBD2. The CDR3 contains 18 residues. Trimming at V came to 4 bases and at J to 3 bases, leaving 10 bases not matched to a gene. Germline CDR1 and CDR2: SQVTM and ANQGSEA. Here the CDR3 DNA reads TGCAGCGTTGCCGGCAGGGGACTAGCGGGAGTCTACACCGGGGAGCTGTTTTTT. Protein sequence: CSVAGRGLAGVYTGELFF.

A few counts support this clone. The CDR3 reads CASSEDSLSTEAFF. CDR3 coding DNA: TGTGCCAGCAGTGAAGACAGCCTGAGTACTGAAGCTTTCTTT. The rearrangement links TRBV2 to TRBJ1-1, with D uncertain. V was clipped by 1 base and J by 5 bases, with 11 bases between them. Per the germline V gene, CDR1 is SNHLY and CDR2 is FYNNEI. The CDR3 length is 14 residues.

The chain carries TRBV5-1 and TRBJ2-7, with D hard to call. Germline assignment: CDR1 SGHRS and CDR2 YFSETQ. V lost 2 bases, J lost 5 bases, and 11 bases lay in between. The CDR3 length is 13 residues. The CDR3 spells CASSFGIRDEQYF. The CDR3 bases are TGCGCCAGCAGCTTTGGGATTCGGGACGAGCAGTACTTC.